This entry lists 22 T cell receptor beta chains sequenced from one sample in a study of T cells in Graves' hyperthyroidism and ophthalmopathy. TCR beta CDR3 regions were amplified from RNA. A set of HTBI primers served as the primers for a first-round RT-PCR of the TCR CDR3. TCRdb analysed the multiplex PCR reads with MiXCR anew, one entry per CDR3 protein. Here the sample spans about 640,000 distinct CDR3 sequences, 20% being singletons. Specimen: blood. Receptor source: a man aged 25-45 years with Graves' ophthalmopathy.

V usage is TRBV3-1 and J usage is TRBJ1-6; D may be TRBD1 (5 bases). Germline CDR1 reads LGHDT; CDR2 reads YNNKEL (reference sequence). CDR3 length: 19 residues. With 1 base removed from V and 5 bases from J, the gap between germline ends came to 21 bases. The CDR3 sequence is CASSQVPVGVSLDNSPLHF. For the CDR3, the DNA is TGTGCCAGCAGCCAAGTACCGGTGGGGGTGTCTCTGGATAATTCACCCCTCCACTTT. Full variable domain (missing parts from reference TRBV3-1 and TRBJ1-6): DTAVSQTPKYLVTQMGNDKSIKCEQNLGHDTMYWYKQDSKKFLKIMFSYNNKELIINETVPNRFSPKSPDKAHLNLHINSLELGDSAVYFCASSQVPVGVSLDNSPLHFGNGTRLTVT.

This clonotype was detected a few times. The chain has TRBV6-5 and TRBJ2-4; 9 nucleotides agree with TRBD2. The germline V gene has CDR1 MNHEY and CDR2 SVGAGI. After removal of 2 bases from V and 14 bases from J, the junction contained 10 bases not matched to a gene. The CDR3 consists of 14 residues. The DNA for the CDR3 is TGTGCCAGCAGTTACGCGACTAGCGGCCCCCATAAGTACTTC. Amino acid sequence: CASSYATSGPHKYF.

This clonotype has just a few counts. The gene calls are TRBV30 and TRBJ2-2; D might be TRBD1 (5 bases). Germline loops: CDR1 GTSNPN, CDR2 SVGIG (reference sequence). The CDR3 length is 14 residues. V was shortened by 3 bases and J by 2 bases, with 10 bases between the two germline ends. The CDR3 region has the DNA TGTGCCTGGAGGTACAGGTCAAACACCGGGGAGCTGTTTTTT. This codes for CAWRYRSNTGELFF.

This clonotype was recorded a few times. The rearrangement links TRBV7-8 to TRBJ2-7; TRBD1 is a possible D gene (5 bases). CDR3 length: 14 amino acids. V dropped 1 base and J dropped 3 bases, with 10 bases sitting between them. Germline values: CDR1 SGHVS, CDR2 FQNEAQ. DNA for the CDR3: TGTGCCAGCAGCTTAGAAGGGGCGGACTACGAGCAGTACTTC. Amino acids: CASSLEGADYEQYF.

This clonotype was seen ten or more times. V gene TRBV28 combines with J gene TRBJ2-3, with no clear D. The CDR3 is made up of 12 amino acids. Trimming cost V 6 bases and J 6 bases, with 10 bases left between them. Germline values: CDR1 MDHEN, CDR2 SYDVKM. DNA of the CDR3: TGTGCCAGCAGGGGCTTTGGGGATACGCAGTATTTT. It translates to CASRGFGDTQYF.

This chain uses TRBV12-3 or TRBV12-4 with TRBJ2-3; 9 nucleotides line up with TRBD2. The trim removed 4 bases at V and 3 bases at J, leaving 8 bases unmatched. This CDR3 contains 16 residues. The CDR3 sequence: CASSSRPGLATDTQYF. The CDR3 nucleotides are TGTGCCAGCAGTTCCCGACCGGGACTAGCTACAGATACGCAGTATTTT.

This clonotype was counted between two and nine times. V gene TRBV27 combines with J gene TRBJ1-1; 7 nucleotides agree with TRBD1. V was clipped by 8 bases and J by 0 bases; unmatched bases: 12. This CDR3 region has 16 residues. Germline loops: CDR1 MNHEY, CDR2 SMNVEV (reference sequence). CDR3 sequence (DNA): TGTGCCAGCTACCCTCAAAGGAGGGGGCTGAACACTGAAGCTTTCTTT. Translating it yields CASYPQRRGLNTEAFF.

The CDR3 here is CASSQPRAARNSPLHF. The CDR3 region has the DNA TGCGCCAGCAGCCAGCCTCGGGCAGCCCGTAATTCACCCCTCCACTTT. The V and J genes are TRBV4-1 and TRBJ1-6; no firm D call. Trimming pared 3 bases from V and 6 bases from J, leaving 15 bases between. The germline V gene has CDR1 MGHRA and CDR2 YSYEKL. The CDR3 consists of 16 residues.

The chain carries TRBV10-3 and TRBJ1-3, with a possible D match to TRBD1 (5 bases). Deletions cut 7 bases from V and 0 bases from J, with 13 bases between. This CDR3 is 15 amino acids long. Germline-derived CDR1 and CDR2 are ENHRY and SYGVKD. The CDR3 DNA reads TGTGCCATCAACGGAGGGGTAGACTCTGGAAACACCATATATTTT. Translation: CAINGGVDSGNTIYF.

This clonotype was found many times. This chain's CDR3 is CASGRGNEQFF. The CDR3 coding sequence is TGTGCAAGCGGGAGGGGGAATGAGCAGTTCTTC. The rearrangement uses TRBV3-1 and TRBJ2-1; 10 nucleotides agree with TRBD2. The CDR3 has 11 amino acids. The germline gives CDR1 LGHDT, CDR2 YNNKEL (reference sequence).

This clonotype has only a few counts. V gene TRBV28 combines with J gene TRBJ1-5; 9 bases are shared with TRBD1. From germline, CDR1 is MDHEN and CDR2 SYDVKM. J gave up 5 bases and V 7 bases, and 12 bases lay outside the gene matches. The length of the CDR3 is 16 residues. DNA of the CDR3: TGTGCCAGCAAACTTCACCGGGACAGGGTGTATCAGCCCCAGCATTTT. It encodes CASKLHRDRVYQPQHF.

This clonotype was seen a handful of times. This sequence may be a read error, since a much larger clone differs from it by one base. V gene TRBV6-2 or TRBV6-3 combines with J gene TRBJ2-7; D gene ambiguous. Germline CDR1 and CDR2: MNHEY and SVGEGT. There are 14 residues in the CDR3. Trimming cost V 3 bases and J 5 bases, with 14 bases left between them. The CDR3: CASSYSAGSHEQYF. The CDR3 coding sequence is TGTGCCAGCAGTTATTCCGCAGGCAGCCACGAGCAGTACTTC.

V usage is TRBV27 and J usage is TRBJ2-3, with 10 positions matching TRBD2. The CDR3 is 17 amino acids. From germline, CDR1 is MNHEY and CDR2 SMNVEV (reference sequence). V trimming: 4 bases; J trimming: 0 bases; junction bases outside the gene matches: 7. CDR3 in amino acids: CASSYSGRPDSTDTQYF. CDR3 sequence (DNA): TGTGCCAGCAGTTATAGCGGGAGGCCCGATAGCACAGATACGCAGTATTTT.

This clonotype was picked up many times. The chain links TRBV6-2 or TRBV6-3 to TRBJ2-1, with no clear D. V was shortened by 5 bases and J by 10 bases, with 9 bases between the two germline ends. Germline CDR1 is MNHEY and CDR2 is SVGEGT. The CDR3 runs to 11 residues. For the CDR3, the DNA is TGTGCCAGCAGTCCTATGGGAGAGCAGTTCTTC. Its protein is CASSPMGEQFF.

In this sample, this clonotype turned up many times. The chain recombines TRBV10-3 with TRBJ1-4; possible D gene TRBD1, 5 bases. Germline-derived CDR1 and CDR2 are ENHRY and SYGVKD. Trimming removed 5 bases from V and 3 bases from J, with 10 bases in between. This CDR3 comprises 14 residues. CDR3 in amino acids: CAISSQGPNEKLFF. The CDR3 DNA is TGTGCCATCAGTTCCCAGGGACCTAATGAAAAACTGTTTTTT.

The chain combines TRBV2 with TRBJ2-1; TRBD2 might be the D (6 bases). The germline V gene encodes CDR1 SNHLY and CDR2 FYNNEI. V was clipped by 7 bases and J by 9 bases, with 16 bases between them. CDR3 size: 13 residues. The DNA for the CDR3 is TGTGCCAGCATACCTCGGGAGTTGATTGAGCAGTTCTTC. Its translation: CASIPRELIEQFF.

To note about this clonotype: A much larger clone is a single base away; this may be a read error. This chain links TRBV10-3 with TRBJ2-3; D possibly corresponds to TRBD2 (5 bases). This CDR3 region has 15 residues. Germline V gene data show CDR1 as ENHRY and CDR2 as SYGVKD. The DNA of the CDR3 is TGTACCATCAGTGAGAGGGCGATTCGTGAAGATACGCAGTATTTT. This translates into CTISERAIREDTQYF.

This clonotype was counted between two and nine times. The CDR3 sequence: CASSLKGLHRAGQFF. Written as DNA, the CDR3 is TGTGCCAGCAGTTTAAAGGGCCTCCACAGGGCGGGGCAGTTCTTC. The V and J genes are TRBV28 and TRBJ2-1, with D perhaps TRBD1 (6 bases). The V end lost 2 bases, the J end lost 12 bases, and 20 bases lay between the germline ends. The CDR3 totals 15 residues. Germline CDR1 MDHEN, CDR2 SYDVKM.

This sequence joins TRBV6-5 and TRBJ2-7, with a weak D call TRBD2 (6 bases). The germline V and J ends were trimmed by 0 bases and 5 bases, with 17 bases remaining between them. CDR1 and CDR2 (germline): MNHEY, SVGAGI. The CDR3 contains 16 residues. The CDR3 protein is CASSYSRSERVNEQYF. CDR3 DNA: TGTGCCAGCAGTTACTCGAGAAGTGAGCGGGTTAACGAGCAGTACTTC.

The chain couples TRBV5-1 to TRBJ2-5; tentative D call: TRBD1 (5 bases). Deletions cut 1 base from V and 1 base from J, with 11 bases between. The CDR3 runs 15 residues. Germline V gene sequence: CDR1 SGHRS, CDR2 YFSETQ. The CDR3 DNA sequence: TGCGCCAGCAGCTTGTTGACAGACTCCCAAGAGACCCAGTACTTC. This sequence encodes CASSLLTDSQETQYF.

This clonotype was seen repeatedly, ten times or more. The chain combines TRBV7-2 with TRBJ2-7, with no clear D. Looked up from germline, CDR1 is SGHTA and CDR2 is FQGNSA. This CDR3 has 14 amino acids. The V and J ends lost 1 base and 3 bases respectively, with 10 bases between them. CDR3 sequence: CASSLELVFYEQYF. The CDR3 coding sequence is TGTGCCAGCAGCTTAGAGCTCGTCTTCTACGAGCAGTACTTC. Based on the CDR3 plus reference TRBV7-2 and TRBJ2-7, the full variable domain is GAGVSQSPSNKVTEKGKDVELRCDPISGHTALYWYRQSLGQGLEFLIYFQGNSAPDKSGLPSDRFSAERTGGSVSTLTIQRTQQEDSAVYLCASSLELVFYEQYFGPGTRLTVT.

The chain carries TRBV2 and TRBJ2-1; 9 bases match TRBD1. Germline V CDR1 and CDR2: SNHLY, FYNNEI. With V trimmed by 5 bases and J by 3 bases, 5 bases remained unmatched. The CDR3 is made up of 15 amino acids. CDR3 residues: CASSPTGGDYNEQFF. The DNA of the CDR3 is TGTGCCAGCAGTCCAACAGGGGGCGACTACAATGAGCAGTTCTTC.